This T cell receptor (beta chain) was identified during a study of control samples from healthy donors and cancer patients. The table came from immunoSEQ multiplex PCR; TCRdb's copy has only in-frame clones and leaves some out. The sample lists around 99,000 clones; 90% were seen once. Germline CDR1 is SEHNR and CDR2 is FQNEAQ (reference sequence). Trimming left V 0 bases short and J 7 bases short, with 12 bases between. The CDR3 runs 14 residues. V is TRBV7-9 and J is TRBJ1-1; D ambiguous. The sample taken for sequencing was blood. The TCR comes from a human donor in good health. The donor label of this sample is uncertain. CDR3 sequence (DNA): TGTGCCAGCAGCTTAGCGTCGGGTGAAGGTGAAGCTTTCTTT. Translation: CASSLASGEGEAFF.